The 9 T cell receptor beta chains presented below share a single source sample, sequenced in a study of OX40 agonist ivuxolimab in advanced cancers. Libraries were made using the immunoSEQ multiplex PCR assay. TCRdb re-hosts the immuneACCESS table, in-frame sequences only. Its copies lack some clones; in the studies checked, an unresolved V gene accounts for under half of them, and the cause for the rest is not known. The sample records 80,000 or so clones, around 85% of which are singletons. The top ten clonotypes cover around 2.1% of the sample. Sequencing was performed on CD4+ or CD8+ T cells sorted from blood, taken in a trial of the OX40 agonist ivuxolimab. The receptors originated from an adult with an advanced solid tumor such as melanoma, head and neck, liver or kidney cancer.

CDR3 loop: CASRRQFYGYTF. The DNA for the CDR3 is TGTGCCAGCAGGAGACAGTTCTATGGCTACACCTTC. The chain couples TRBV6-1 to TRBJ1-2; tentative D call: TRBD1 (5 bases). The CDR3 extends over 12 amino acids. V gave up 6 bases and J gave up 4 bases, with 9 bases separating them. Germline CDR1 and CDR2: MNHNS and SASEGT.

This chain uses TRBV4-1 with TRBJ2-3, with 8 bases matching TRBD1. CDR1 is MGHRA, CDR2 YSYEKL, per germline. The trim removed 1 base at V and 6 bases at J, leaving 6 bases unmatched. This CDR3 contains 15 residues. The CDR3 nucleotides are TGCGCCAGCAGCCAAGGACAGGGGAAGAGGGATACGCAGTATTTT. Its translation is CASSQGQGKRDTQYF.

The chain joins TRBV19 to TRBJ2-7, with a weak D call TRBD1 (6 bases). CDR1 LNHDA and CDR2 SQIVND come from the germline V gene (reference sequence). This CDR3 contains 14 residues. V lost 6 bases and J lost 3, with 15 bases in between. The CDR3 loop is CASSPRGPVYEQYF. CDR3 coding DNA: TGTGCCAGTAGCCCCAGGGGCCCTGTCTACGAGCAGTACTTC. The full variable domain, rest sourced from reference TRBV19 and TRBJ2-7, is DGGITQSPKYLFRKEGQNVTLSCEQNLNHDAMYWYRQDPGQGLRLIYYSQIVNDFQKGDIAEGYSVSREKKESFPLTVTSAQKNPTAFYLCASSPRGPVYEQYFGPGTRLTVT.

V is TRBV6-1 and J is TRBJ2-1, with 10 bases aligning to TRBD2. V dropped 4 bases and J dropped 8; count of bases not matched to a gene: 8. This CDR3 has 15 amino acids. Germline lookup yields CDR1 MNHNS and CDR2 SASEGT. The CDR3 nucleotides are TGTGCCAGCAGTGGGGGACTAGCGCCTTCGGATGAGCAGTTCTTC. Translation: CASSGGLAPSDEQFF.

This sequence joins TRBV6-5 and TRBJ2-2; the D gene is possibly TRBD2 (7 bases). The germline V gene encodes CDR1 MNHEY and CDR2 SVGAGI. V lost 6 bases to trimming and J lost 7 bases, with 12 bases between them. The CDR3 length is 13 residues. CDR3 region: CASSLGGGGELFF. CDR3 DNA sequence: TGTGCCAGCAGCCTAGGGGGGGGCGGGGAGCTGTTTTTT.

The CDR3 sequence is CASSSYPTYEQYF. Here the CDR3 DNA reads TGTGCCAGCAGCTCCTACCCAACCTACGAGCAGTACTTC. V and J are TRBV11-3 and TRBJ2-7; the D is unclear. V was pared by 4 bases and J by 2 bases, with 9 bases between. The CDR3 covers 13 residues. Germline lookup yields CDR1 SGHNT and CDR2 YENEEA. Complete variable domain (other parts from reference TRBV11-3 and TRBJ2-7): EAGVVQSPRYKIIEKKQPVAFWCNPISGHNTLYWYLQNLGQGPELLIRYENEEAVDDSQLPKDRFSAERLKGVDSTLKIQPAELGDSAVYLCASSSYPTYEQYFGPGTRLTVT.

The rearrangement links TRBV27 to TRBJ2-3; D possibly matches TRBD1 or TRBD2 (6 bases each). Germline V gene lookup returns CDR1 MNHEY and CDR2 SMNVEV (reference sequence). The length of the CDR3 is 13 residues. V was trimmed by 4 bases and J by 6 bases, leaving 11 bases between them. DNA of the CDR3: TGTGCCAGCAGTTCGGGGGCAAGGGATACGCAGTATTTT. Its protein is CASSSGARDTQYF.

This clone is medium-sized in the sample. The CDR3 DNA is TGTGCCAGCTCACCAAATCGGGATCAGCCCCAGCATTTT. It encodes CASSPNRDQPQHF. The genes are TRBV18 and TRBJ1-5; no firm D call. The CDR3 spans 13 residues. Deletions cut 2 bases from V and 5 bases from J, with 7 bases between. Germline V lookup: CDR1 KGHSH, CDR2 LQKENI.

This sequence joins TRBV10-1 and TRBJ2-1, with D possibly called TRBD1 or TRBD2 (6 bases each). In germline, CDR1 is WNHNN, CDR2 SYGVQD (reference sequence). Between the trimmed V and J ends, which lost 1 base and 3 bases, there was a span of 13 bases. CDR3 length: 16 residues. The CDR3 nucleotides read TGCGCCAGCAGTGAGTATGCGCGGGACAACTACAATGAGCAGTTCTTC. It specifies CASSEYARDNYNEQFF.